This TCR beta chain was captured by sequencing in a study of brain T cells in children with intractable seizures. The V gene lost 10 bases and the J gene lost 0 bases, with 12 bases spanning the gap. The CDR3 has 14 residues. Germline assignment: CDR1 MNHEY and CDR2 SMNVEV (reference sequence). Sequencing was limited to surgery cases with top T cell transcript signatures in brain tissue. This table comes from immunoSEQ multiplex PCR, and its TCRdb copy is limited to in-frame clones, with some not included. The sample contains 60,000 to 65,000 clones, about 96% of which appear only once. This TCR was sampled from a boy under three years old with focal cortical dysplasia and intractable seizures. The chain employs TRBV27 and TRBJ2-2, with no clear D. The specimen was peripheral blood, collected at surgery. In DNA form, the CDR3 reads TGTGCCACCGGAGCCGCGACGAACACCGGGGAGCTGTTTTTT. This gives the protein CATGAATNTGELFF.